The present entry profiles one T cell receptor (beta chain) with its context. The antigen is unknown. Germline V lookup: CDR1 MDHEN, CDR2 SYDVKM. CDR3 length equals 15 residues. V lost 5 bases, J lost 0 bases, and 14 bases lay in between. This sample was included in a study of naive and memory T cell subsets. Study conclusions and caveats: TCR abundance followed a power law differing between naive and memory subsets. RNA-based TCR counts may shift with T cell activation and differentiation.

The beta constant-region primer was an equimolar mix of two oligonucleotides covering TRBC1 and TRBC2. TCRdb reprocessed the UMI-ligation and nested PCR reads via MiXCR and lists one record per CDR3 protein. The sample contains some 150,000 distinct CDR3 sequences, approximately 17% of which appear only once. The sample was naive CD4+ T cells from blood. This TCR derives from a human donor in good health. V gene TRBV28 combines with J gene TRBJ2-7, with D possibly TRBD1 on 5 matching bases. This CDR3 is CASSPGHQSSYEQYF. For the CDR3, the DNA is TGTGCCAGCAGTCCCGGACACCAGAGCTCCTACGAGCAGTACTTC.